The sequence of this T cell receptor beta chain was determined in a study of blood T cell repertoires in COVID-19. As originally analysed: Estimation of nucleated cell counts was performed using reference gene primer amplification. Method: immunoSEQ multiplex PCR; TCRdb's copy keeps in-frame clones and lacks some. V and J calls and clone size are those listed in that table; D and trimming were worked out from the DNA. The sample yields 250,000 to 300,000 clones, 82% seen once. Trimming took 5 bases from V and 4 from J, leaving 8 bases between them. CDR3 length: 12 residues. Looked up from germline, CDR1 is MNHEY and CDR2 is SVGAGI.

The clonotype was recovered from a woman younger than 30 with acute or convalescent COVID-19. Sequenced: peripheral blood. This chain connects TRBV6-5 to TRBJ1-2; D unresolved. CDR3 sequence (DNA): TGTGCCAGCAGTCCTGGCTTCTATGGCTACACCTTC. This translates into CASSPGFYGYTF.